The rows below give T cell receptor beta chains drawn from one sample of a study of blood T cell repertoires in COVID-19. Repertoires were generated with immunoSEQ multiplex PCR, while TCRdb's copy carries only in-frame clones and drops some. Among 130,000 or so clones listed, roughly four fifths were seen once. Specimen: peripheral blood. Receptors originate from a woman aged 70 to 79 with acute or convalescent COVID-19. Each CDR3 is given with its conserved first and last residue. Fields, in order: V gene, CDR3 protein.

>TRBV7-8
CASSLGRGAWQPQHF
>TRBV7-9
CASTPGNTDTQYF
>TRBV30
CAWSVVRFLAGGRRQETQYF
>TRBV6-2/TRBV6-3
CASSYRRLAGSAYEQYF
>TRBV7-9
CASATSGVSETQYF
>TRBV6-5
CASSTGVNYGYTF
>TRBV10-2
CASSVQENTEAFF
>TRBV7-9
CASSLVGGATDTQYF
>TRBV19
CASSMGLSYEQYF
>TRBV19
CASSPRAVDSNQPQHF
>TRBV20-1
CSAPRTAEAFF
>TRBV19
CASSLTGTGNYEQYF
>TRBV19
CASSIQGGTNEKLFF
>TRBV7-6
CASSLEGGGTQYF
>TRBV12-5
CASGSQGHYGYTF
>TRBV27
CASSRGVGQVYEQYF
>TRBV19
CASSPVGRTGELFF
>TRBV27
CASRLGGALNTEAFF
>TRBV29-1
CSVEGGLNTEAFF
>TRBV2
CASSGGQLWTEAFF